These 7 T cell receptor beta chains were all obtained from the same sample, sequenced in a study of regulatory T cells in long-lasting Graves disease. Combining iRepertoire HTBI primers with Arm-PCR of CDR3 regions, the authors built TCR beta libraries. TCRdb used MiXCR to reprocess the multiplex PCR reads, holding one entry per CDR3 protein. The sample lists hundreds of thousands of distinct CDR3 sequences, 15% to 19% occurring once. Time point specified: newly diagnosed GD, antithyroid drugs for less than 3 months. TCR sequences were obtained from RNA taken from PBMCs. This specimen consisted of peripheral blood mononuclear cells (PBMCs), obtained at new diagnosis, from a patient treated with antithyroid drugs. These receptors all come from a female donor with Graves disease.

V gene TRBV6-1 combines with J gene TRBJ2-1; D is unclear. The length of the CDR3 is 12 residues. Looked up from germline, CDR1 is MNHNS and CDR2 is SASEGT. The V and J ends lost 8 bases and 5 bases respectively, with 10 bases between them. The CDR3 DNA sequence: TGTGCCAGCTGGACGGCCAACAATGAGCAGTTCTTC. This codes for CASWTANNEQFF.

This clonotype was recorded at least ten times. The chain uses TRBV20-1 and TRBJ1-4; D not resolved. The germline CDR1 and CDR2 sequences are DFQATT and SNEGSKA (reference sequence). With 7 bases removed from V and 7 bases from J, the gap between germline ends came to 16 bases. This CDR3 has 13 residues. The DNA of the CDR3 is TGCAGTGTACCGGCTGTACGGCGTGAAAAACTGTTTTTT. This translates into CSVPAVRREKLFF.

This clonotype has a handful of counts. The chain carries TRBV4-3 and TRBJ2-3, with D tentatively TRBD2 (5 bases). This CDR3 contains 15 residues. Germline CDR1 is LGHNA and CDR2 is YSLEER. Trimming shortened V by 0 bases and J by 5 bases, and 12 bases separated the two germline ends. The CDR3 loop is CASSQEERAEDTQYF. In DNA form, the CDR3 reads TGCGCCAGCAGCCAAGAGGAGAGGGCTGAAGATACGCAGTATTTT.

The sample holds many counts of this clonotype. The chain carries TRBV3-1 and TRBJ1-6; weak D call: TRBD1 (6 bases). CDR1 and CDR2 (germline): LGHDT, YNNKEL (reference sequence). The CDR3 runs 15 residues. V was clipped by 8 bases and J by 0 bases, with 11 bases between them. The CDR3 loop is CASQPTGSYNSPLHF. In DNA, the CDR3 is TGTGCCAGCCAGCCGACAGGCTCCTATAATTCACCCCTCCACTTT.

This clonotype has a count of ten or more. The chain has TRBV28 and TRBJ1-2; 9 positions match TRBD1. J gave up 1 base and V 6 bases, and 6 bases lay outside the gene matches. Germline CDR1 is MDHEN and CDR2 is SYDVKM. The CDR3 totals 15 residues. CDR3 in amino acids: CASSRVTGGNYGYTF. CDR3 coding DNA: TGTGCCAGCAGCAGGGTGACAGGGGGTAACTATGGCTACACCTTC.

This clonotype came up many times. The chain couples TRBV7-8 to TRBJ1-4; D is unresolved. Trimming left V 5 bases short and J 7 bases short, with 20 bases between. The CDR3 has 16 residues. The germline V gene encodes CDR1 SGHVS and CDR2 FQNEAQ. The CDR3 loop is CASSVTWSPAGEKLFF. For the CDR3, the DNA is TGTGCCAGCAGCGTGACGTGGTCCCCGGCGGGTGAAAAACTGTTTTTT.

Many counts were recorded for this clonotype. The chain joins TRBV5-1 to TRBJ1-1; D not certain. Germline CDR1 and CDR2: SGHRS and YFSETQ. The germline V and J ends were trimmed by 5 bases and 1 base, with 15 bases remaining between them. This CDR3 comprises 15 residues. The CDR3 DNA is TGCGCCAGCAGGGTAGGTCCGGGAAAGAACACTGAAGCTTTCTTT. Protein sequence: CASRVGPGKNTEAFF.